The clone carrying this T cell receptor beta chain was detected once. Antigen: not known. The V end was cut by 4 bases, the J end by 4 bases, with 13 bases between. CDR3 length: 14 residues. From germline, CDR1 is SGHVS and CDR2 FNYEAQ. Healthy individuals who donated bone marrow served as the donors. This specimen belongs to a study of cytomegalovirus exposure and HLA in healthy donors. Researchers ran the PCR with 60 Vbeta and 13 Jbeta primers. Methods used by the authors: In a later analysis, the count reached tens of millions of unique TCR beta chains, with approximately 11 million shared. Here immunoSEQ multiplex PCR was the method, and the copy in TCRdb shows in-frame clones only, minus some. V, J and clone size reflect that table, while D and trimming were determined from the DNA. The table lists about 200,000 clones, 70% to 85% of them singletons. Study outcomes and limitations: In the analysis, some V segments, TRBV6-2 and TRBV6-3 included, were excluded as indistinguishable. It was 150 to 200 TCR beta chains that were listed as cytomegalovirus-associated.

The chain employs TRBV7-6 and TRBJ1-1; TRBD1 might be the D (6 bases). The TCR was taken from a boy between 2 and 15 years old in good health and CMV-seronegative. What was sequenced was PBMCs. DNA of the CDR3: TGTGCCAGCAGCTCTCGACAGGACGGCACTGAAGCTTTCTTT. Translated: CASSSRQDGTEAFF.